The source of this T cell receptor (beta chain) is a study of shared clonotypes between healthy human individuals (dated by TCRdb to about 2020). Regarding the research as a whole: Three men and two women, aged 18 to 49 years, made up the cohort. Blood TCR repertoires of four to six healthy adults were deeply sequenced to estimate repertoire size and the extent of clonotype sharing between individuals. To increase sequencing depth and limit assay-specific biases, TCR repertoire library preparation and sequencing were carried out by different laboratories using diverse techniques. Each donor's leukapheresis produced roughly between about 0.9 and 9.5 billion PBMCs. For each donor, three plates each were used for CD4 naive and CD4 memory, two plates were used for CD8 naive, and one plate was used for CD8 memory. What the work shows at the level of the full study, not this receptor alone: Even with the large sequencing depth, rarefaction of the sorted-subset datasets indicated that sequencing was incomplete. Sharing across a handful of donors was observed for about 5% of naive CD4, around 3.5% of naive CD8, over 2% of memory CD4, and over 0.3% of memory CD8 clonotypes. Pairwise subsampling indicated that sequencing depth was expected to affect the degree of clonotype sharing among donors. The genetic and exposure-history diversity represented was limited by the small number of donors. Compared with non-shared clonotypes, clonotypes shared by all four sorted-subset donors had higher generation probabilities. Larger estimated clonotype richness was generally found for naive subsets than for memory subsets. Only blood was sampled, and tissue TCR repertoires likely differ from those in blood.

TCR CDR3 regions were amplified from genomic DNA by multiplex PCR using the deep immunoSEQ assay. Genomic DNA extracted from each cell subset was distributed evenly over all wells of several immunoSEQ 96-well plates, and each plate served as one replicate. Each replicate PCR for sorted subsets received roughly 0.2 ug genomic DNA, equal to roughly 33,000 T cell genomes. Purified libraries were quantified with a Qubit 3.0 fluorometer, sized on a Bioanalyzer 2100, and re-quantified with the KAPA Library Quantification kit. Each immunoSEQ 96-well plate was sequenced on its own single-read 150-cycle Illumina NextSeq 550 flow cell. Per the source publication's procedure: Because only junctional sequences without quality scores were contained in the immunoSEQ output, filtering matching that applied to full-length reads could not be performed. Sequences were annotated with PyIR, a Python wrapper for IgBLAST v1.9, using IMGT germline references to assign V/J genes and CDR3. Reads with weak V/J assignments (E-value above 1e-6), missing CDR3, stop codons, out-of-frame junctions, or ambiguous translated residues were removed. V3J clonotypes were defined as sequences sharing an identical inferred V gene, J gene, and CDR3 amino acid sequence. To compute the percentage overlap between repertoires, the number of shared unique clonotypes was divided by the size of the smaller repertoire. Repertoire richness was assessed with RTK rarefaction, the Chao1 estimator, and Recon v2.1 estimates of unobserved clonotypes. Generation probabilities for all TCRbeta clonotypes obtained by the gDNA method from several donors were computed using OLGA. TCRdb provides this immuneACCESS table in a form limited to in-frame rearrangements. Some clones are lacking; in checked studies, under half of them reflect an unresolved V gene, and why the rest are absent is not known. From that table come the V and J calls and clone size; the DNA was used to work out D and trimming. A total of approximately 2.5 million clones appear in this sample, approximately 93% of them only once. Roughly 0.36% of the sample rests with the top ten.

This clone was picked up a small number of times. Its antigen specificity is not known. Nothing much larger sits one base from this clone, and base qualities are not available. The same CDR3 can be traced to other DNA sequences in this sample. CDR3 length: 11 amino acids, cysteine to phenylalanine. The entry retains the CDR3 DNA only, 33 bases that are in frame from base 1. Trimming removed 3 bases from V and 1 base from J, leaving 1 base between the germline ends. The germline V gene (reference sequence) yields SGHNT for CDR1 and YYREEE for CDR2. The donors were healthy, HIV-negative adults who had no recently reported acute infections or vaccinations. Only Caucasian adults living in Nashville, Tennessee, USA were represented among the donors. CD4+ T cells were enriched by magnetic negative selection; naive cells were then positively selected on CD45RA, and the negative fraction formed the memory subset. After blood collection by leukapheresis, PBMCs were isolated using Ficoll-Histopaque density gradient centrifugation and then cryopreserved in the vapor phase of liquid nitrogen. Purity and quantity of every magnetically sorted T cell population were checked by analytical flow cytometry. Genomic DNA was isolated from every sorted fraction and measured by UV absorbance on a Nanodrop 2000c.

Here the chain combines TRBV5-4 and TRBJ2-5; the D gene cannot be resolved reliably. This TCR was sampled from a man between 18 and 29 years old in good health. Some clones in this sample may be carry-over from other donors' samples. Sequencing was carried out using naive CD4+ T cells from PBMCs. The sample's cell subset or site label, in plain terms: CD45RA+ positively selected. The DNA is as follows: TGTGCCAGCAGCTCCCAAGAGACCCAGTACTTC. Its protein reads: CASSSQETQYF.